The 23 T cell receptor beta chains below all came from one sample that was sequenced in a study of post-analysis software for immune sequencing data (dated by TCRdb to 2015 to 2017). What the authors observed across the whole study: Patients showed significantly higher frequencies than controls for five TRBV segments, among them TRBV5-6, TRBV5-1 and TRBV20-1.

These receptors have no known antigen. The receptor library was made with PCR. Data came from an Illumina HiSeq 2500. To reduce PCR and sequencing biases, unique molecular identifiers were built into the TCR beta cDNA libraries. The raw public reads went through TCRdb reprocessing: fastp at Q25, MiXCR clone calling, in-frame beta chains kept. Each entry is one CDR3 protein sequence, shown with its most common DNA and genes. The sample data list 650,000 to 900,000 distinct CDR3 sequences, and more than 45% of these were observed just once. The ten biggest clones cover roughly 4.9% of the sample. The sequencing sample was made of blood. The receptors derive from a girl aged 5-17 years with multiple sclerosis.

The V gene is TRBV29-1, the J gene TRBJ1-2; D is ambiguous. The CDR3 consists of 15 residues. CDR1 is SQVTM and CDR2 is ANQGSEA in the germline V gene. The germline V and J ends were trimmed by 6 bases and 2 bases, with 19 bases remaining between them. The CDR3 sequence: CSVPMLGTSNYGYTF. The CDR3 nucleotides read TGCAGCGTCCCCATGTTGGGTACGTCGAACTATGGCTACACCTTC.

This clonotype was observed a single time. This rearrangement joins TRBV28 to TRBJ2-7; 7 bases are shared with TRBD1. The ends lost 2 bases at V and 3 bases at J; junction bases unmatched: 13. The V gene's germline CDR1 is MDHEN and CDR2 SYDVKM. This CDR3 has 17 residues. CDR3 nucleotides: TGTGCCAGCAGTTTAAGGCCCCGACAGGGCGGCCACTACGAGCAGTACTTC. Translation gives CASSLRPRQGGHYEQYF.

In nucleotides, the CDR3 is TGTGCCACCAGTGATTTCCCCCAGGTTAATCAGCCCCAGCATTTT. Residues: CATSDFPQVNQPQHF. This chain links TRBV24-1 with TRBJ1-5; D is ambiguous. CDR3 length: 15 residues. The germline gives CDR1 KGHDR, CDR2 SFDVKD. Trimming removed 1 base from V and 4 bases from J, with 10 bases in between.

The chain couples TRBV9 to TRBJ2-7, with TRBD2 matching over 9 bases. This CDR3 is 17 amino acids long. In germline, CDR1 is SGDLS, CDR2 YYNGEE. J gave up 2 bases and V 3 bases, and 12 bases lay outside the gene matches. The CDR3 bases are TGTGCCAGCAGCGCTTCGAGGGCGGGAGGGGCGGCCTACGAGCAGTACTTC. Amino acid sequence: CASSASRAGGAAYEQYF.

In the case of this clonotype: This may come from a read error, since a much larger clone is one base off. J is TRBJ1-2 and V is TRBV29-1, with a weak D call TRBD1 (6 bases). Trimming cost V 2 bases and J 8 bases, with 21 bases left between them. This CDR3 has 15 amino acids. Per germline, CDR1 SQVTM and CDR2 ANQGSEA. As DNA, the CDR3 is TGCAGCGTTGAACCGAGGGACATGGCCATCTACGGCTACACCTTC. This gives the protein CSVEPRDMAIYGYTF.

The CDR3 sequence is CASSLAPTGQVRGEQFF. CDR3 sequence (DNA): TGTGCCAGCAGCTTAGCTCCTACGGGACAGGTTCGAGGTGAGCAGTTCTTC. This chain connects TRBV7-9 to TRBJ2-1; 8 bases map to TRBD1. CDR3 length: 17 residues. J lost 9 bases, V lost 0 bases, and 13 bases had no gene match. Per the germline V gene, CDR1 is SEHNR and CDR2 is FQNEAQ (reference sequence).

There are a few counts of this clonotype. The chain recombines TRBV6-5 with TRBJ2-3, with a weak D call TRBD2 (5 bases). Germline-derived CDR1 and CDR2 are MNHEY and SVGAGI. V dropped 2 bases and J dropped 3 bases, with 9 bases sitting between them. This CDR3 has 14 amino acids. CDR3 amino acids: CASSYTRDTDTQYF. In nucleotides, the CDR3 is TGTGCCAGCAGTTACACCCGGGATACAGATACGCAGTATTTT.

The chain combines TRBV15 with TRBJ2-1; 14 bases fit TRBD2. Trimming took 0 bases from V and 9 from J; bases not matched to a gene: 10. Germline V gene lookup returns CDR1 LNHNV and CDR2 YYDKDF (reference sequence). The CDR3 runs to 18 residues. The CDR3 here is CATSRDHATSGRAGEQFF. Written as DNA, the CDR3 is TGTGCCACCAGCAGAGATCATGCGACTAGCGGGAGGGCCGGTGAGCAGTTCTTC.

The V call is TRBV7-2, the J call TRBJ2-1, with 8 bases matching TRBD2. There are 16 residues in the CDR3. With 5 bases clipped from V and 1 base from J, the junction kept 7 bases outside the gene matches. Germline CDR1 is SGHTA and CDR2 is FQGNSA. The DNA of the CDR3 is TGTGCCAGCAGCCCACCGGGACTAGGATCCTACAATGAGCAGTTCTTC. The encoded protein is CASSPPGLGSYNEQFF.

Comments on this clonotype: A much larger clonotype is one base distant, so this may be a read error. Here the CDR3 DNA reads TGTGCCAGCAGTCGACTAGCGGAAGAGACCCAGTTCTTC. It encodes CASSRLAEETQFF. The chain links TRBV6-5 to TRBJ2-1, with 9 bases lining up with TRBD2. The germline CDR1 and CDR2 sequences are MNHEY and SVGAGI. This CDR3 has 13 amino acids. Trimming took 5 bases from V and 13 from J; bases not matched to a gene: 9.

In this sample, this clonotype turned up a few times. This chain connects TRBV24-1 to TRBJ2-2, with 7 bases lining up with TRBD1. Germline CDR1 reads KGHDR; CDR2 reads SFDVKD. This CDR3 is 17 amino acids long. V lost 5 bases and J lost 5; bases outside the gene matches: 13. Here the CDR3 reads CATSASLTGRRTGELFF. The DNA of the CDR3 is TGTGCCACCAGTGCAAGCCTGACAGGGAGAAGGACCGGGGAGCTGTTTTTT.

This clonotype was detected only a few times. The chain joins TRBV6-5 to TRBJ2-1, with TRBD1 matching 7 bases. J lost 2 bases, V lost 8 bases, and 12 bases had no gene match. The CDR3 length is 16 residues. The germline CDR1 and CDR2 sequences are MNHEY and SVGAGI. The CDR3 DNA sequence: TGTGCCAGCTTTCGTCGGGCAGGGGGTCCCTACAATGAGCAGTTCTTC. It specifies CASFRRAGGPYNEQFF.

This chain uses TRBV5-1 with TRBJ2-7; D remains unclear. CDR1 is SGHRS and CDR2 is YFSETQ in the germline V gene. CDR3 length: 13 amino acids. The V and J ends lost 1 base and 3 bases respectively, with 8 bases between them. DNA of the CDR3: TGCGCCAGCAGCTTGCACAAAAACTACGAGCAGTACTTC. Encoded protein: CASSLHKNYEQYF.

V is TRBV3-1 and J is TRBJ2-5; D possibly corresponds to TRBD2 (5 bases). V was cut by 2 bases and J by 4 bases, with 14 bases left in between. Per the germline V gene, CDR1 is LGHDT and CDR2 is YNNKEL (reference sequence). This CDR3 is 15 amino acids long. This chain's CDR3 is CASSQNPSAGETQYF. The CDR3 nucleotides read TGTGCCAGCAGCCAAAATCCGTCGGCGGGAGAGACCCAGTACTTC.

J is TRBJ2-7 and V is TRBV20-1; TRBD1 matches at 12 bases. Losses at the gene ends were 6 bases for V and 4 bases for J; bases not matched to a gene: 7. Germline V CDR1 and CDR2: DFQATT, SNEGSKA (reference sequence). This CDR3 has 14 amino acids. This CDR3 reads CSALRDRGLYEQYF. Here the CDR3 DNA reads TGCAGTGCCCTTCGGGACAGGGGGCTGTACGAGCAGTACTTC.

This clonotype was counted only a few times. The chain's CDR3 is CASSPQKLDTQYF. DNA of the CDR3: TGCGCCAGCAGCCCCCAGAAACTAGATACGCAGTATTTT. This chain uses TRBV5-1 with TRBJ2-3; no reliable D call. Between the trimmed V and J ends, which lost 4 bases and 5 bases, there was a span of 11 bases. The CDR3 is 13 residues long. Per the germline V gene, CDR1 is SGHRS and CDR2 is YFSETQ.

This clonotype has just a few counts. The rearrangement joins TRBV27 to TRBJ2-3, with D hard to call. This CDR3 is built from 14 residues. With 5 bases removed from V and 5 bases from J, the gap between germline ends came to 14 bases. CDR1 and CDR2 (germline): MNHEY, SMNVEV (reference sequence). DNA of the CDR3: TGTGCCAGCAGTCGAGCAGTAACTGTAGATACGCAGTATTTT. Translating it yields CASSRAVTVDTQYF.

About this clonotype itself: The junction departs from the called germline gene at one end, perhaps through a read error. The chain carries TRBV10-3 and TRBJ1-1; no firm D call. Germline CDR1 and CDR2: ENHRY and SYGVKD. The CDR3 has 16 amino acids. The CDR3 loop is CAISESASPEQYEAFF. The CDR3 bases are TGTGCCATCAGCGAGTCGGCGAGTCCCGAGCAGTACGAAGCTTTCTTT.

This clonotype was recorded a few times. V is TRBV13 and J is TRBJ2-7, with 9 bases fitting TRBD2. V shed 5 bases, J shed 6 bases, and the junction held 8 bases outside the gene matches. This CDR3 region has 14 residues. CDR1 is PRHDT, CDR2 FYEKMQ, per germline (reference sequence). For the CDR3, the DNA is TGTGCCAGCAGCGCGGGACTAGCAAAAGGCGAGCAGTACTTC. Encoded protein: CASSAGLAKGEQYF.

The sample holds a few counts of this clonotype. V usage is TRBV6-6 and J usage is TRBJ2-1, with D unclear. The V end lost 2 bases, the J end lost 7 bases, and 12 bases lay between the germline ends. Germline V gene data show CDR1 as MNHNY and CDR2 as SVGAGI (reference sequence). The CDR3 sequence is 14 residues long. CDR3 DNA sequence: TGTGCCAGCAGTTACGCCGGGCCGAGGAATGAGCAGTTCTTC. Translation: CASSYAGPRNEQFF.

J is TRBJ2-3 and V is TRBV10-3; D is uncertain. The CDR3 has 14 residues. Germline V lookup: CDR1 ENHRY, CDR2 SYGVKD. Between the trimmed V and J ends, which lost 6 bases and 0 bases, there was a span of 10 bases. CDR3: CAISEQFSTDTQYF. CDR3 coding DNA: TGTGCCATCAGCGAGCAATTCAGCACAGATACGCAGTATTTT.

This clonotype was seen repeatedly, ten times or more. This chain links TRBV4-3 with TRBJ2-3; 9 positions agree with TRBD2. In germline, CDR1 is LGHNA, CDR2 YSLEER. The CDR3 is made up of 17 amino acids. After removal of 4 bases from V and 2 bases from J, the junction contained 10 bases not matched to a gene. The CDR3 here is CASSLQKTSGATDTQYF. The CDR3 coding sequence is TGCGCCAGCAGCCTACAAAAGACTAGCGGAGCCACAGATACGCAGTATTTT.

The chain uses TRBV24-1 and TRBJ2-1; 15 bases line up with TRBD2. The CDR3 loop spans 17 amino acids. The V gene's germline CDR1 is KGHDR and CDR2 SFDVKD. Trimming at V came to 3 bases and at J to 13 bases, leaving 12 bases not matched to a gene. CDR3 protein: CATSDVGLAGGGETQFF. The CDR3 DNA is TGTGCCACCAGTGATGTGGGACTAGCGGGAGGAGGGGAGACCCAGTTCTTC.